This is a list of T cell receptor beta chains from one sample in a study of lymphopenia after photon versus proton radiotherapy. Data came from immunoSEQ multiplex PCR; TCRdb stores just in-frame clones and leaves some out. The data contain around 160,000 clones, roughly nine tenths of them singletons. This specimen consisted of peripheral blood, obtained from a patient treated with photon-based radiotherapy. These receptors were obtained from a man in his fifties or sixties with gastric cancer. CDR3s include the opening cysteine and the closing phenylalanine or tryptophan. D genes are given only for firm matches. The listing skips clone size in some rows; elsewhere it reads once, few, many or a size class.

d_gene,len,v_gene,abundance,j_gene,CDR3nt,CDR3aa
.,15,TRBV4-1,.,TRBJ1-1,TGCGCCAGCAGCCAAGCGAGTCAATTGAACACTGAAGCTTTCTTT,CASSQASQLNTEAFF
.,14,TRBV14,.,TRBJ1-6,TGTGCCAGCAGCCAAGGGACAGCGAATTCACCCCTCCACTTT,CASSQGTANSPLHF
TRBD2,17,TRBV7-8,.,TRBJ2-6,TGTGCCAGCAGCTTGACTAGCGGGTCGGCTGGGGCCAACGTCCTGACTTTC,CASSLTSGSAGANVLTF
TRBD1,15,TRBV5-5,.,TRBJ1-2,TGTGCCAGCAGCCCCTGGGTCGGGACAGGCAACGGCTACACCTTC,CASSPWVGTGNGYTF
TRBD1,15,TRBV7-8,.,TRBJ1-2,TGTGCCAGCAGCCCCCGGACAGGGGGCAACTATGGCTACACCTTC,CASSPRTGGNYGYTF
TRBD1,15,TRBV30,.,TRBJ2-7,TGTGCCTGGGGGCTGACAGGGCTTGGCCAATACGAGCAGTACTTC,CAWGLTGLGQYEQYF
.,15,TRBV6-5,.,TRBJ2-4,TGTGCCAGCAGCCGCTTACAGGGGGGAGGGGGAATTCAGTACTTC,CASSRLQGGGGIQYF
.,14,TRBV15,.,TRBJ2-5,TGTGCCACCAGCAGAGATCGGGACCGGGGGACCCAGTACTTC,CATSRDRDRGTQYF
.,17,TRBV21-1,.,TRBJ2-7,TGTGCCAGCAGCTCACGTATAGGGACCCAACACCTGGTGGGGCAGTACTTC,CASSSRIGTQHLVGQYF
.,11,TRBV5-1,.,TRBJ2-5,TGCGCCAGCGGAACCCAAGAGACCCAGTACTTC,CASGTQETQYF
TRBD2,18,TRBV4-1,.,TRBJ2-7,TGCGCCAGCAGCCAAGGGACTAGCGGGAGGGCCTCGAGCTACGAGCAGTACTTC,CASSQGTSGRASSYEQYF
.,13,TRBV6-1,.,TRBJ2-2,TGTGCCAGCAACGCAGGGATCACCGGGGAGCTGTTTTTT,CASNAGITGELFF
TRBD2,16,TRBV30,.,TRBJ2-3,TGTGCCTGGAGTGTACATAGCGGGAGAGGGTCAGATACGCAGTATTTT,CAWSVHSGRGSDTQYF
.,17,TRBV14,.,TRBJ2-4,TGTGCCAGCAGCCAAGGAGGGGGTTTTATAGCCAAAAACATTCAGTACTTC,CASSQGGGFIAKNIQYF
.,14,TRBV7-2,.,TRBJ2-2,TGTGCCAGCAGAGGGGGCCGGGGGACCGGGGAGCTGTTTTTT,CASRGGRGTGELFF
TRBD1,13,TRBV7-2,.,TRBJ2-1,TGTGCCAGCAGCCCAGACAGGGTCAATGAGCAGTTCTTC,CASSPDRVNEQFF
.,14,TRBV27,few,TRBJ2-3,TGTGCCAGCAGGGCTCGGGATCCGGGGGATACGCAGTATTTT,CASRARDPGDTQYF
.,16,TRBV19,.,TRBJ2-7,TGTGCCAGTAGTATGAAGGAGGACTCCCACGCGCGGGAGCAGTACTTC,CASSMKEDSHAREQYF
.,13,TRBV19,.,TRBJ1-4,TGTGCCAGTAGAAAACAGGGTGACGAAAAACTGTTTTTT,CASRKQGDEKLFF
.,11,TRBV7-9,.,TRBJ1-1,TGTGCCAGCAGCGCTAACACTGAAGCTTTCTTT,CASSANTEAFF
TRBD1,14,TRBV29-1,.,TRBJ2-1,TGCAGCGTCCACAGGGGAAGCTCCTACAATGAGCAGTTCTTC,CSVHRGSSYNEQFF
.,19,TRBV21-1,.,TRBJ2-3,TGTGCCAGCAGCAAAGCGCTGAGGGTTCCAGCGGGAGCCAGAGATACGCAGTATTTT,CASSKALRVPAGARDTQYF
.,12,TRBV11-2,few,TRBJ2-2,TGTGCCAGCAGCTTAAGCCTGGGGGAGCTGTTTTTT,CASSLSLGELFF
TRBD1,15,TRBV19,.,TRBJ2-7,TGTGCCAGTAGTATCACGGGACAGGGCCGTTACGAGCAGTACTTC,CASSITGQGRYEQYF
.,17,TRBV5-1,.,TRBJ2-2,TGCGCCAGCAGCTTGGTGGCACAAGGTCTTAACACCGGGGAGCTGTTTTTT,CASSLVAQGLNTGELFF
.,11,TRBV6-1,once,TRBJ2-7,TGTGCCACCCTGACAGTTTACGAGCAGTACTTC,CATLTVYEQYF
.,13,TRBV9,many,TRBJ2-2,TGTGCCAGCAGCCCCCAAGGGACCGGGGAGCTGTTTTTT,CASSPQGTGELFF
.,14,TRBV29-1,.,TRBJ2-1,TGCAGCGTTGAGAGTCCAGACTCCTACAATGAGCAGTTCTTC,CSVESPDSYNEQFF
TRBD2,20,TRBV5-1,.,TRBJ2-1,TGCGCCAGCAGCGGCAACCCGGGACTAGCGGGAGTGAGCTCCTACAATGAGCAGTTCTTC,CASSGNPGLAGVSSYNEQFF
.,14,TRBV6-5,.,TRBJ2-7,TGTGCCAGCAGTGACCGGGACCTTGGGGACGAGCAGTACTTC,CASSDRDLGDEQYF
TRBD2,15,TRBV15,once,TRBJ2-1,TGTGCCACCAGCAGGACTAGCGGGACTTCCAATGAGCAGTTCTTC,CATSRTSGTSNEQFF
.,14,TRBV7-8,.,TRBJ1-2,TGTGCCAGCAGCCCAACAGGCGGGGCTTATGGCTACACCTTC,CASSPTGGAYGYTF
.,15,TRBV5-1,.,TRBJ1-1,TGCGCCAGCAGCTTGGGTCACCATCCTGACACTGAAGCTTTCTTT,CASSLGHHPDTEAFF
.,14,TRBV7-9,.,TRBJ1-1,TGTGCCAGCAGCTTAGGGACGGCTAACACTGAAGCTTTCTTT,CASSLGTANTEAFF
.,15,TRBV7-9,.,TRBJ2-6,TGTGCCAGCACCCTGGGGGCGCGCGGGGCCAACGTCCTGACTTTC,CASTLGARGANVLTF
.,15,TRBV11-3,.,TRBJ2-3,TGTGCCAGCAGCTTAGGAGGGGTCGGCACAGATACGCAGTATTTT,CASSLGGVGTDTQYF
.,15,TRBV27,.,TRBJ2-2,TGTGCCAGCACTATCGACAGGTCTTACACCGGGGAGCTGTTTTTT,CASTIDRSYTGELFF
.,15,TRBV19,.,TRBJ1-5,TGTGCCAGTAGTATAGCGGGTGACAGCAATCAGCCCCAGCATTTT,CASSIAGDSNQPQHF
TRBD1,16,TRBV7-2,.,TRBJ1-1,TGTGCCAGCAGCTTAGCGATCCGACAGGGTGACACTGAAGCTTTCTTT,CASSLAIRQGDTEAFF
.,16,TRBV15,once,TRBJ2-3,TGTGCCACCAGCAGAGACCTTACGGGGGCTAAAGATACGCAGTATTTT,CATSRDLTGAKDTQYF
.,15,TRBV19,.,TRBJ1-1,TGTGCCAGTAGTATTGGAACAGGGAGTTACACTGAAGCTTTCTTT,CASSIGTGSYTEAFF
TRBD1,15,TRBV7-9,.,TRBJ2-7,TGTGCCAGCAGCTCCAGACAGGGGGGTCTTCACGAGCAGTACTTC,CASSSRQGGLHEQYF
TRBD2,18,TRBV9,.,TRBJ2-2,TGTGCCAGCAGCCTGCGACTAGCGGGAGGCCCAGGCACCGGGGAGCTGTTTTTT,CASSLRLAGGPGTGELFF
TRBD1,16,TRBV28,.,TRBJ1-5,TGTGCCAGCAGATCATATTCCGGACAGGGCAGCCAGCCCCAGCATTTT,CASRSYSGQGSQPQHF
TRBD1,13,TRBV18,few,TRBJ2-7,TGTGCCAGCCGAACAGGGGGCATCGACGAGCAGTACTTC,CASRTGGIDEQYF
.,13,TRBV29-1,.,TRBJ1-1,TGCAGCGCCCTAAGAGGGGTCGACACTGAAGCTTTCTTT,CSALRGVDTEAFF
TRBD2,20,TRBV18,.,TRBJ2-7,TGTGCCAGCTCACCACCACTCGGACAGATAGCGGGAGGACACTCCTACGAGCAGTACTTC,CASSPPLGQIAGGHSYEQYF
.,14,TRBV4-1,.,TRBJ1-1,TGCGCCAGCAGCCAAGAAGGCCATAACACTGAAGCTTTCTTT,CASSQEGHNTEAFF
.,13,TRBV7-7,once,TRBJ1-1,TGTGCCAGCAGCTTATCAGAGAACACTGAAGCTTTCTTT,CASSLSENTEAFF
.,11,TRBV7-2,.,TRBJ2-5,TGTGCCAGCAGCATCCAAGAGACCCAGTACTTC,CASSIQETQYF
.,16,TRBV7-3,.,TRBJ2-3,TGTGCCAGCAGCCTCCTAGGGGGAGGGAGCACAGATACGCAGTATTTT,CASSLLGGGSTDTQYF
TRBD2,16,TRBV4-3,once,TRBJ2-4,TGCGCCAGCAGCCAAGATGTAGCGGGAGGGGTAAACATTCAGTACTTC,CASSQDVAGGVNIQYF
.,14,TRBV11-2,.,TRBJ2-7,TGTGCCAGCAGCTTAATTCAGGGCCCGGGGGAGCAGTACTTC,CASSLIQGPGEQYF
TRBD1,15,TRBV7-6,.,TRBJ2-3,TGTGCCAGCAGCTTAGGCGGACAGGGAAAGTATACGCAGTATTTT,CASSLGGQGKYTQYF
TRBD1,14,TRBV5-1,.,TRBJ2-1,TGCGCCAGCAGCCACGGGACAGGGGGCGGAGAGCAGTTCTTC,CASSHGTGGGEQFF